This T cell receptor (beta chain) emerged from a study of blood T cell repertoires in COVID-19. Study as a whole: Material from acute and convalescent COVID-19 was sourced from the United States, Italy and Spain. T cells, B-cell-depleted T cells, or PBMCs supplied cDNA or gDNA.

This CDR3 is 14 amino acids long. Germline-derived CDR1 and CDR2 are GTSNPN and SVGIG (reference sequence). Trimming left V 8 bases short and J 5 bases short, with 21 bases between. Original analysis: Reference gene primer amplification gave estimated nucleated cell counts. Sequenced by immunoSEQ multiplex PCR; TCRdb stores in-frame clones only, minus some. For V, J and clone size, that table is used; D and trimming come from the DNA. This table holds around 270,000 clones, about 83% found once. The V and J genes are TRBV30 and TRBJ1-1; tentatively, D is TRBD1 (5 bases). The TCR sequence derives from a woman aged 35 to 49 who had recovered from COVID-19. The sample taken for sequencing was peripheral blood. CDR3 bases: TGTGCCGAAGGTAGGGGCTCTACGTGGACTGAAGCTTTCTTT. Amino acids: CAEGRGSTWTEAFF.